The TCR beta chain under discussion was sequenced for a study of T-cell reconstitution after alpha-beta-depleted transplantation in children. Molecular barcoding with unique molecular identifiers was used for the TCRbeta library. TCRdb re-derived calls from the PCR reads in MiXCR, one entry per CDR3 protein. Among 250,000 to 350,000 distinct CDR3 sequences listed, 23% were seen once. This clonotype was seen more than once but under ten times. Antigen unknown. Study observations and caveats: The study traced high day-60 TCRbeta diversity in some patients to surviving recipient T cells and thymic progenitors. The authors attributed T-cell counts and diversity one year after transplant mostly to newly produced T cells. Reportedly, only several hundred clones from non-depleted graft cells drove alpha-beta T-cell counts at about two months.

Per the germline V gene, CDR1 is DFQATT and CDR2 is SNEGSKA (reference sequence). J lost 5 bases, V lost 5 bases, and 18 bases had no gene match. This CDR3 comprises 16 residues. The source is a male patient between 5 and 17 years old who had a stem cell transplant for acute lymphoblastic leukemia, so the T cells may come from the graft donor. The chain uses TRBV20-1 and TRBJ2-7, with 7 bases aligning to TRBD2. The source material was PBMCs, mostly from graft donor cells, sampled 180 days after TCRalphabeta/CD19-depleted stem cell transplant. The CDR3 coding sequence is TGCAGTGCTCCCCGAATACCCTGGCGGGAGACCCACGAGCAGTACTTC. It is translated as CSAPRIPWRETHEQYF.